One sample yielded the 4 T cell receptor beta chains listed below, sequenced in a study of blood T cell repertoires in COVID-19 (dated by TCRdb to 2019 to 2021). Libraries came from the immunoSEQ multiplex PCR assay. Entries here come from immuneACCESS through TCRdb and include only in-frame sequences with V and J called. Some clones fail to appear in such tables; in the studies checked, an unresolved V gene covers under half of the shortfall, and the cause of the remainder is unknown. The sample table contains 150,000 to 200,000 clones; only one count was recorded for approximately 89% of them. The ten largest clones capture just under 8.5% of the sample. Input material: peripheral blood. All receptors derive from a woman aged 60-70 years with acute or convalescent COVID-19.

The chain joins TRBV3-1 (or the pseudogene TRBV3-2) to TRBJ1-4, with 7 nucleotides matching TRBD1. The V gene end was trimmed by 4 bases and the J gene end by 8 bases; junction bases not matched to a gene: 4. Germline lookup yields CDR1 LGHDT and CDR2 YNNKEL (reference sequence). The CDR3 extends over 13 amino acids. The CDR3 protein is CASSRVDREKLFF. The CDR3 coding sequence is TGTGCCAGCAGCCGGGTGGACAGGGAAAAACTGTTTTTT.

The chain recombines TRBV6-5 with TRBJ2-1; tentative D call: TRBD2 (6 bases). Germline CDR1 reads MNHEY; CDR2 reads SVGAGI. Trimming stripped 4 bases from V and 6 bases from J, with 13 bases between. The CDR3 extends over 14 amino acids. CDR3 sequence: CASSLTGEANEQFF. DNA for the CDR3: TGTGCCAGCAGTTTGACGGGAGAAGCCAATGAGCAGTTCTTC.

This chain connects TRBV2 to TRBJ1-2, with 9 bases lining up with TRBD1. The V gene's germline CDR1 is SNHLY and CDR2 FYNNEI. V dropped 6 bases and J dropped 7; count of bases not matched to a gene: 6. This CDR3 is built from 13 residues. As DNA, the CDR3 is TGTGCCAGCAGGAACAGGGGGCTGGGTGGCTACACCTTC. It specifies CASRNRGLGGYTF.

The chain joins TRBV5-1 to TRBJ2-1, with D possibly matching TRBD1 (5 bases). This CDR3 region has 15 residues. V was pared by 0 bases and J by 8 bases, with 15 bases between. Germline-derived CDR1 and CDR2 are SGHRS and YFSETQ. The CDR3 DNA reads TGCGCCAGCAGCTTGGCCCCATTCAGGGCCCATGAGCAGTTCTTC. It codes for CASSLAPFRAHEQFF.